This T cell receptor beta chain derives from a study of OX40 agonist ivuxolimab in advanced cancers. Profiled with immunoSEQ multiplex PCR; TCRdb holds only in-frame clones, not every one. This sample carries under 90,000 clones, around nine tenths of them seen once, and the ten largest clones take around 2.6%. Germline CDR1 and CDR2: SGHAT and FQDESV (reference sequence). With 1 base removed from V and 6 bases from J, the gap between germline ends came to 13 bases. The CDR3 is 14 residues long. The sequence was collected from an adult with an advanced solid tumor such as melanoma, head and neck, liver or kidney cancer. This specimen consisted of CD4+ or CD8+ T cells sorted from blood, obtained in a trial of the OX40 agonist ivuxolimab. This chain links TRBV11-1 with TRBJ2-7; the D gene is possibly TRBD2 (5 bases). This CDR3 reads CASSLVVPGGEQYF. The CDR3 DNA follows: TGTGCCAGCAGCTTAGTAGTTCCTGGAGGCGAGCAGTACTTC. Supplemented by reference TRBV11-1 and TRBJ2-7, the full variable domain reads EAEVAQSPRYKITEKSQAVAFWCDPISGHATLYWYRQILGQGPELLVQFQDESVVDDSQLPKDRFSAERLKGVDSTLKIQPAELGDSAMYLCASSLVVPGGEQYFGPGTRLTVT.